The 18 T cell receptor beta chains below all came from one sample that was sequenced in a study of shared clonotypes between healthy human individuals (dated by TCRdb to about 2020). The library came from the immunoSEQ multiplex PCR assay. The immuneACCESS repertoire file appears here via TCRdb, limited to in-frame rearrangements. These files lack a portion of the clones; in checked studies, under half of the deficit traces to unresolved V genes, and the cause of the others is not known. The sample table lists approximately 2.4 million clones, about 94% of them with a count of one. The ten largest clones take up 0.1% to 0.15% of the sample. Sequencing used naive CD4+ T cells sorted from blood. In light of the paper, this sample's cell subset or site label describes: CD45RA+ positively selected. These TCRs come from a man aged 18-30 years in good health.

The V call is TRBV5-1, the J call TRBJ2-7; TRBD2 might be the D (6 bases). The germline V gene has CDR1 SGHRS and CDR2 YFSETQ. The ends were cut back, 2 bases at V and 6 bases at J, with 12 bases in the middle. This CDR3 region has 13 residues. The CDR3 loop is CASSLGGTGEQYF. The CDR3 nucleotides are TGCGCCAGCAGCTTAGGAGGGACCGGCGAGCAGTACTTC. Complete variable domain (other parts from reference TRBV5-1 and TRBJ2-7): KAGVTQTPRYLIKTRGQQVTLSCSPISGHRSVSWYQQTPGQGLQFLFEYFSETQRNKGNFPGRFSGRQFSNSRSEMNVSTLELGDSALYLCASSLGGTGEQYFGPGTRLTVT.

This clone has a single count. The rearrangement links TRBV10-3 to TRBJ1-1; D is uncertain. V was pared by 2 bases and J by 7 bases, with 14 bases between. The length of the CDR3 is 14 residues. Germline V gives CDR1 ENHRY, CDR2 SYGVKD. CDR3 coding DNA: TGTGCCATCAGTGAGAATAACGGATTCGGTGAAGCTTTCTTT. Its translation is CAISENNGFGEAFF.

This chain connects TRBV7-2 to TRBJ2-7; D may match TRBD1 or TRBD2 (5 bases each). Trimming stripped 4 bases from V and 3 bases from J, with 16 bases between. Germline V gene sequence: CDR1 SGHTA, CDR2 FQGNSA. The CDR3 contains 15 residues. DNA of the CDR3: TGTGCCAGCAGCTGGACCGGGACGGACCACTACGAGCAGTACTTC. As protein: CASSWTGTDHYEQYF.

In this sample, this clone turned up once. This rearrangement joins TRBV18 to TRBJ2-7; unclear D gene. Germline values: CDR1 KGHSH, CDR2 LQKENI. V was clipped by 5 bases and J by 3 bases, with 11 bases between them. This CDR3 has 13 residues. CDR3 sequence: CASSSGFNYEQYF. The CDR3 DNA is TGTGCCAGCTCATCCGGGTTCAACTACGAGCAGTACTTC. Based on the CDR3 plus reference TRBV18 and TRBJ2-7, the full variable domain is NAGVMQNPRHLVRRRGQEARLRCSPMKGHSHVYWYRQLPEEGLKFMVYLQKENIIDESGMPKERFSAEFPKEGPSILRIQQVVRGDSAAYFCASSSGFNYEQYFGPGTRLTVT.

The rearrangement links TRBV5-4 to TRBJ2-7, with 9 bases identical to TRBD2. The ends lost 8 bases at V and 2 bases at J; junction bases unmatched: 11. Per germline, CDR1 SGHNT and CDR2 YYREEE (reference sequence). The CDR3 consists of 15 residues. For the CDR3, the DNA is TGTGCCAGTAGATCAAGCGGGAGGCCTACCTACGAGCAGTACTTC. Translated, it gives CASRSSGRPTYEQYF.

CDR3 bases: TGTGCCAGCAGTGGAAGGGGGTCCTATAATTCACCCCTCCACTTT. Its protein is CASSGRGSYNSPLHF. This chain uses TRBV2 with TRBJ1-6; D possibly corresponds to TRBD1 (6 bases). V lost 4 bases to trimming and J lost 1 base, with 8 bases between them. From germline, CDR1 is SNHLY and CDR2 FYNNEI. This CDR3 is built from 15 residues.

The chain has TRBV10-3 and TRBJ2-7; 10 bases line up with TRBD2. The CDR3 length is 16 residues. The junction had 4 bases not matched to a gene; V was cut back by 0 bases and J by 2 bases. Germline assignment: CDR1 ENHRY and CDR2 SYGVKD. The CDR3 loop reads CAISESPSGSTYEQYF. Here the CDR3 DNA reads TGTGCCATCAGTGAGTCCCCTAGCGGGAGTACCTACGAGCAGTACTTC.

V is TRBV2 and J is TRBJ1-1; no definite D call. Germline assignment: CDR1 SNHLY and CDR2 FYNNEI. The V end lost 5 bases, the J end lost 1 base, and 8 bases lay between the germline ends. There are 13 residues in the CDR3. CDR3 region: CASSWSGNTEAFF. The CDR3 region has the DNA TGTGCCAGCAGTTGGTCAGGGAACACTGAAGCTTTCTTT. Full variable domain (rest looked up from reference TRBV2 and TRBJ1-1): EPEVTQTPSHQVTQMGQEVILRCVPISNHLYFYWYRQILGQKVEFLVSFYNNEISEKSEIFDDQFSVERPDGSNFTLKIRSTKLEDSAMYFCASSWSGNTEAFFGQGTRLTVV.

The chain has TRBV29-1 and TRBJ1-2; D not certain. The CDR3 consists of 13 residues. Germline CDR1 and CDR2: SQVTM and ANQGSEA. V gave up 4 bases and J gave up 7 bases, with 16 bases separating them. The CDR3 sequence: CSVGLQTRGGYTF. In DNA form, the CDR3 reads TGCAGCGTTGGACTACAGACCCGGGGTGGCTACACCTTC.

The chain carries TRBV5-1 and TRBJ2-7; D possibly corresponds to TRBD2 (7 bases). Germline V gives CDR1 SGHRS, CDR2 YFSETQ. V shed 4 bases and J shed 6 bases, with 20 bases lying between them. The CDR3 is 15 amino acids. In nucleotides, the CDR3 is TGCGCCAGCAGCGGAGCGGGACACGCGGCGCTCGAGCAGTACTTC. Translating it yields CASSGAGHAALEQYF.

The chain links TRBV4-1 to TRBJ1-3, with D possibly TRBD1 on 5 matching bases. Trimming left V 1 base short and J 1 base short, with 17 bases between. The CDR3 runs 18 residues. CDR1 and CDR2 from the germline V gene are MGHRA and YSYEKL. This CDR3 is CASSQGGTGSFSGNTIYF. The CDR3, as DNA: TGCGCCAGCAGCCAAGGGGGCACGGGTTCCTTTTCTGGAAACACCATATATTTT.

V and J are TRBV6-1 and TRBJ1-5, with D unclear. Germline CDR1 MNHNS, CDR2 SASEGT. The CDR3 extends over 11 amino acids. With 5 bases removed from V and 7 bases from J, the gap between germline ends came to 6 bases. CDR3: CASSKDQPQHF. CDR3 sequence (DNA): TGTGCCAGCAGTAAAGACCAGCCCCAGCATTTT.

The CDR3 DNA reads as TGCGCCAGCAGCCAAGAGGCAACTAGCGGGGATCGGGACATTCAGTACTTC. Translated: CASSQEATSGDRDIQYF. J is TRBJ2-4 and V is TRBV4-1, with TRBD2 matching 10 bases. In germline, CDR1 is MGHRA, CDR2 YSYEKL. J lost 8 bases, V lost 0 bases, and 10 bases had no gene match. The CDR3 loop spans 17 amino acids.

This chain links TRBV4-3 with TRBJ1-2, with D unresolved. CDR3 length equals 13 residues. The germline V and J ends were trimmed by 0 bases and 4 bases, with 6 bases remaining between them. From germline, CDR1 is LGHNA and CDR2 YSLEER. The CDR3 region has the DNA TGCGCCAGCAGCCAAGATCAACTCTATGGCTACACCTTC. Amino acids: CASSQDQLYGYTF.

As concerns this clone: Other DNA sequences in this specimen translate into the identical CDR3. The genes are TRBV11-2 and TRBJ2-3; D is uncertain. The germline gives CDR1 SGHAT, CDR2 FQNNGV. The CDR3 spans 12 residues. V lost 6 bases and J lost 4, with 8 bases in between. For the CDR3, the DNA is TGTGCCAGCAGTCCGACTGCAGATACGCAGTATTTT. This encodes CASSPTADTQYF.

The V and J genes are TRBV9 and TRBJ2-1; 8 bases are a match to TRBD1. The V gene end was trimmed by 0 bases and the J gene end by 8 bases; junction bases not matched to a gene: 7. The length of the CDR3 is 15 residues. Germline V gene sequence: CDR1 SGDLS, CDR2 YYNGEE. The CDR3 sequence is CASSVAAGGVHEQFF. The CDR3 nucleotides read TGTGCCAGCAGCGTAGCGGCAGGGGGCGTCCATGAGCAGTTCTTC.

The CDR3: CASSQALGQGATDTQYF. In nucleotides, the CDR3 is TGCGCCAGCAGCCAAGCTCTTGGACAGGGGGCAACAGATACGCAGTATTTT. The genes are TRBV4-1 and TRBJ2-3, with 11 nucleotides matching TRBD1. CDR3 length: 17 amino acids. V shed 1 base and J 3 bases; nucleotides not matched to a gene: 6. CDR1 and CDR2 (germline): MGHRA, YSYEKL.

Remarks on this clone: Germline and junction disagree at one end, which may indicate a read error. The chain joins TRBV5-8 to TRBJ1-2; no clear D. From germline, CDR1 is SGHTS and CDR2 YDEGEE. The CDR3 extends over 13 amino acids. CDR3 coding DNA: TGTGCCAGCAGTTTGGACCGCTTCTATGGCTACACCTTC. It translates to CASSLDRFYGYTF.